Listed below are T cell receptor beta chains from one sample, sequenced in a study of T cell responses to AZD1222 COVID-19 vaccine. Some clones are missing from TCRdb's copy, which holds only in-frame ones; the method was immunoSEQ multiplex PCR. This table has 180,000 or so clones, approximately 93% appearing once. Sequenced material: peripheral blood, taken 28 days after the second AZD1222 dose. The receptors stem from an adult who received the AZD1222 COVID-19 vaccine. The CDR3 runs from the conserved cysteine through the conserved F or W. The D gene is left open where the match is weak. Some rows mark clone size as missing; the rest say once, few, many or name a class of expanded clone.

TRBV9	-	-	TRBJ2-7	TGTGCCAGCAGCGCGACCGTTAGCCCCTACGAGCAGTACTTC	CASSATVSPYEQYF
TRBV27	-	-	TRBJ1-2	TGTGCCAGCAGTCCCGGGACGCGAGCTAACTATGGCTACACCTTC	CASSPGTRANYGYTF
TRBV6-5	-	-	TRBJ1-2	TGTGCCAGCAGTTCCCCAGCCGGACGGAATGGCTACACCTTC	CASSSPAGRNGYTF
TRBV4-2	-	TRBD2	TRBJ2-7	TGTGCCAGCAGCCACGGGACTAGCGGGGGGGCCTTGGAGCAGTACTTC	CASSHGTSGGALEQYF
TRBV18	-	-	TRBJ2-5	TGTGCCAGCTCACCTAGAGAGCAAACAAATAAAGAGACCCAGTACTTC	CASSPREQTNKETQYF
TRBV7-9	-	-	TRBJ2-3	TGTGCCAGCAGCGAGAGGGGGTTGAGAGATACGCAGTATTTT	CASSERGLRDTQYF
TRBV9	-	-	TRBJ1-4	TGTGCCAGCAGCTCAGACGGTGGAATTAGTGAAAAACTGTTTTTT	CASSSDGGISEKLFF
TRBV10-3	once	-	TRBJ2-5	TGTGCCATCAGTGATACGGGGAGGCCGGGGACCCAGTACTTC	CAISDTGRPGTQYF
TRBV5-4	-	-	TRBJ1-1	TGTGCCAGCCGAGCGGCGAATGGTGAAGCTTTCTTT	CASRAANGEAFF
TRBV28	-	-	TRBJ1-3	TGTGCCAGCCTGGGGCCGAGCTCTGGAAACACCATATATTTT	CASLGPSSGNTIYF
TRBV7-2	-	-	TRBJ2-7	TGTGCCAGCAGCGTAGACAGGACAACGCAGTACTTC	CASSVDRTTQYF
TRBV6-5	-	-	TRBJ1-2	TGTGCCAGCAGGCATCCACAGGGTCGGTATGGCTACACCTTC	CASRHPQGRYGYTF
TRBV9	-	-	TRBJ1-1	TGTGCCAGCAGTGTCGACATCGGGAACACTGAAGCTTTCTTT	CASSVDIGNTEAFF
TRBV28	once	-	TRBJ1-5	TGTGCCATCGACGAAGGGCCCAATCAGCCCCAGCATTTT	CAIDEGPNQPQHF
TRBV28	-	-	TRBJ2-2	TGTGCCAGCATCGCGGGGCCGAACACCGGGGAGCTGTTTTTT	CASIAGPNTGELFF
TRBV5-1	-	-	TRBJ1-2	TGCGCCAGCAGCTTGGACCCCTCCACAGGGACCTATGGCTACACCTTC	CASSLDPSTGTYGYTF
TRBV11-2	-	-	TRBJ2-1	TGTGCCAGCAGCTTAGATCTCAACCGGGTTGGGAATGAGCAGTTCTTC	CASSLDLNRVGNEQFF
TRBV3-1/TRBV3-2	-	-	TRBJ1-2	TGTGCCAGCAGCCAAGGCGGGGGAAACGCAAACTATGGCTACACCTTC	CASSQGGGNANYGYTF
TRBV5-1	once	-	TRBJ1-2	TGCGCCAGCAGCTTGGGGGGACACGAGGGCTATGGCTACACCTTC	CASSLGGHEGYGYTF
TRBV3-1/TRBV3-2	-	TRBD1	TRBJ2-6	TGTGCCAGCAGTCAACAGGGGTACGGGGCCAACGTCCTGACTTTC	CASSQQGYGANVLTF
TRBV19	once	TRBD1	TRBJ2-1	TGTGCCAGTGAACAGGGGCCGAGCATCAATGAGCAGTTCTTC	CASEQGPSINEQFF
TRBV28	-	-	TRBJ1-5	TGTGCCAGCAGTTTTATAGGACGTCAGCCCCAGCATTTT	CASSFIGRQPQHF
TRBV7-6	-	TRBD1	TRBJ2-1	TGTGCCAGCAGCTTAGTCGGGACAGGGGGAGGTGAGCAGTTCTTC	CASSLVGTGGGEQFF
TRBV25-1	-	-	TRBJ1-5	TGTGCCAGCAGTGAATATAGCAATCAGCCCCAGCATTTT	CASSEYSNQPQHF
TRBV5-1	-	-	TRBJ1-2	TGCGCCAGCAGCTTGTCCAACAGGGTGGGTGGCTACACCTTC	CASSLSNRVGGYTF
TRBV5-1	-	-	TRBJ2-5	TGCGCCAGCAGCGTGGGGGGCCGGGGGCTCCAAGAGACCCAGTACTTC	CASSVGGRGLQETQYF
TRBV18	-	-	TRBJ1-1	TGTGCCAGCTCACGATCGGGAGGAAGCACTGAAGCTTTCTTT	CASSRSGGSTEAFF
TRBV10-1	-	-	TRBJ1-1	TGCGCCAGCAGTGATGGGAGGAAGGTTTCCACTGAAGCTTTCTTT	CASSDGRKVSTEAFF
TRBV24-1	-	-	TRBJ1-2	TGTGCCACCAGTGATCCCCCCGGAGCTAACTATGGCTACACCTTC	CATSDPPGANYGYTF
TRBV15	-	-	TRBJ2-7	TGTGCCACCAGCAGAGAGGCGGGGACCTACGAGCAGTACTTC	CATSREAGTYEQYF
TRBV9	-	-	TRBJ1-6	TGTGCCAGCAGCTTACCCTCGGGGACCTATAATTCACCCCTCCACTTT	CASSLPSGTYNSPLHF
TRBV5-5	-	-	TRBJ1-5	TGTGCCAGCAGCTTGGCCGGGGGCAATCAGCCCCAGCATTTT	CASSLAGGNQPQHF
TRBV5-6	-	TRBD1	TRBJ1-2	TGTGCCAGCAGCTTGGTTTATATCGGGACAGGGGGTTCCTATGGCTACACCTTC	CASSLVYIGTGGSYGYTF
TRBV7-2	-	-	TRBJ2-3	TGTGCCAGCAGCCGAACTAGCTTAGATACGCAGTATTTT	CASSRTSLDTQYF
TRBV6-5	-	-	TRBJ1-5	TGTGCCAGCGACCCTACAGGGTCAAGTCAGCCCCAGCATTTT	CASDPTGSSQPQHF
TRBV12-3/TRBV12-4	-	-	TRBJ1-1	TGTGCCAGCAGGACCCCAGGGTCGACTGAAGCTTTCTTT	CASRTPGSTEAFF
TRBV7-8	-	-	TRBJ2-7	TGTGCCAGCAGCTTCGGAGCAGGAAATTACGAGCAGTACTTC	CASSFGAGNYEQYF
TRBV18	once	-	TRBJ1-1	TGTGCCAGCTCAACCTCGCCGATGACTGAAGCTTTCTTT	CASSTSPMTEAFF
TRBV29-1	-	-	TRBJ1-2	TGCAGCGTTGAAGGGGGTGAGGGCGAGGGCTATGGCTACACCTTC	CSVEGGEGEGYGYTF
TRBV2	-	TRBD1	TRBJ1-4	TGTGCCAGCCTTAGGTTCACGGGACAGGGGAATGAAAAACTGTTTTTT	CASLRFTGQGNEKLFF